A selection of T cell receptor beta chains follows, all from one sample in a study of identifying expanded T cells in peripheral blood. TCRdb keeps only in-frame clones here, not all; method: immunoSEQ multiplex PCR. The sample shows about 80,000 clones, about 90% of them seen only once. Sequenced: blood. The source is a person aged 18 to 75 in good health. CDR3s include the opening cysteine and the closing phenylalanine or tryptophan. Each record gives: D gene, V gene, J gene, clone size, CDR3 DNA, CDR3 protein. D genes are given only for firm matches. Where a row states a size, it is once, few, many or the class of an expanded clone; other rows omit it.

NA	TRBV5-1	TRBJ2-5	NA	TGCGCCAGCAGCTTGGGCGCCTATCTCCAAGAGACCCAGTACTTC	CASSLGAYLQETQYF
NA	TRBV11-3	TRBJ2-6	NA	TGTGCCAGCAGCAGGGTTTCTGGGGCCAACGTCCTGACTTTC	CASSRVSGANVLTF
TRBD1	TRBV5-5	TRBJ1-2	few	TGTGCCAGCAGCTTCCTCCGGGACAGGGGGTCCTATGGCTACACCTTC	CASSFLRDRGSYGYTF
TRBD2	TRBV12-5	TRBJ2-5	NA	TGTGCTAGTGGCGGGACTAGCGGGGGATTTAGGGAGACCCAGTACTTC	CASGGTSGGFRETQYF
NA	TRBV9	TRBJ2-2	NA	TGTGCCAGCAGCGACCAGCAGGGCACCGGGGAGCTGTTTTTT	CASSDQQGTGELFF
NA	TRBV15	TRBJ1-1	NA	TGTGCCACCAGCAGAGATCCAGGGAGGAAAGGAGCTTTCTTT	CATSRDPGRKGAFF
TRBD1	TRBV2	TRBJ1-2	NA	TGTGCCAGCAGTAGCCGGGACAGGGGAAACTTTGGCTACACCTTC	CASSSRDRGNFGYTF
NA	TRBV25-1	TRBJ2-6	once	TGTGCCAGCAGTGTCTCTGGGGCCAACGTCCTGACTTTC	CASSVSGANVLTF
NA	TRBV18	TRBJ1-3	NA	TGTGCCAGCTCGAAGGACAGACTCAACACCATATATTTT	CASSKDRLNTIYF
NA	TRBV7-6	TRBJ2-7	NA	TGTGCCAGCAGCTTAGCCGACACCTCCGAGCAGTACTTC	CASSLADTSEQYF
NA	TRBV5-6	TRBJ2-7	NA	TGTGCCAGCAGCTTGTGGGGGACAACACCCTACGAGCAGTACTTC	CASSLWGTTPYEQYF
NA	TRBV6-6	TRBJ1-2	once	TGTGCCAGCAGTTCCAAGGCAGGGCGTAACTATGGCTACACCTTC	CASSSKAGRNYGYTF
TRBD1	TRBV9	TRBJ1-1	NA	TGTGCCAGCAGCGAAGGGGGACAGCCGAACACTGAAGCTTTCTTT	CASSEGGQPNTEAFF
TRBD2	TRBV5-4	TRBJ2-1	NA	TGTGCCAGCAGCATAAGCGGGAGTTCCTACAATGAGCAGTTCTTC	CASSISGSSYNEQFF
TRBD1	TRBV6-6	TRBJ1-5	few	TGTGCCAGCAGTTACGGACAGGGGCTCGGTCAGCCCCAGCATTTT	CASSYGQGLGQPQHF
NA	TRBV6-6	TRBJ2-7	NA	TGTGCCAGCAGTTACTCGGTACAGTACTACGAGCAGTACTTC	CASSYSVQYYEQYF
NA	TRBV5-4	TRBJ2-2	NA	TGTGCCAGCAGCTCACGGGGAAGCTCTACCGGGGAGCTGTTTTTT	CASSSRGSSTGELFF
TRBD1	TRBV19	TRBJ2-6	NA	TGTGCCAGTAGTAGGGACAGACCTGGGGCCAACGTCCTGACTTTC	CASSRDRPGANVLTF
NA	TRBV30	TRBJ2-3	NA	TGTGCCTGGAGTGTTCCGACAGTTAGCACAGATACGCAGTATTTT	CAWSVPTVSTDTQYF
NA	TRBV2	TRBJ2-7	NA	TGTGCCAGCAGTGAAGATTCAGGGTTCGACGAGCAGTACTTC	CASSEDSGFDEQYF
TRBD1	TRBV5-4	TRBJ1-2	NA	TGTGCCAGCAGCCGGCCGGACAGGCACGGCTACACCTTC	CASSRPDRHGYTF
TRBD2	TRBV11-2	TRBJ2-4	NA	TGTGCCAGCAGCTTAGTCGCTAGCGGGGGACCCAAAAACATTCAGTACTTC	CASSLVASGGPKNIQYF
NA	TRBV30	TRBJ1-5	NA	TGTGCCTGGAGTGTGACAGACAATCAGCCCCAGCATTTT	CAWSVTDNQPQHF
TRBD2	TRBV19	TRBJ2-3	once	TGTGCCAGTAGCCGGACTAGCGGGAGGTATGCAGATACGCAGTATTTT	CASSRTSGRYADTQYF